The 28 T cell receptor beta chains given below trace back to one sample, sequenced in a study of regulatory T cells in long-lasting Graves disease. The TCR beta library used iRepertoire HTBI primers with Arm-PCR amplification of CDR3. TCRdb analysed the multiplex PCR reads with MiXCR anew, one entry per CDR3 protein. The table lists a few hundred thousand distinct CDR3 sequences, 21% of them singletons. Specified time point: persistent/refractory GD, antithyroid drugs over 5 years with positive TRAb. Isolated PBMC RNA provided the starting material for the TCR library. Material: peripheral blood mononuclear cells (PBMCs), obtained when the disease was refractory, from a patient treated with antithyroid drugs. The receptors shown here come from a female donor with Graves disease.

This clonotype was observed at least ten times. This chain links TRBV2 with TRBJ2-7; 7 bases agree with TRBD1. Per the germline V gene, CDR1 is SNHLY and CDR2 is FYNNEI. The V segment lost 3 bases and the J segment 5 bases; nucleotides outside the gene matches: 4. The CDR3 runs to 13 residues. The CDR3 here is CASSDRGIDEQYF. CDR3 bases: TGTGCCAGCAGTGACAGGGGGATCGACGAGCAGTACTTC.

This clonotype showed up just a few times. The CDR3 region is CSVEEAGYEQYF. CDR3 coding DNA: TGCAGCGTTGAAGAAGCGGGCTACGAGCAGTACTTC. The chain is built from TRBV29-1 and TRBJ2-7; D possibly corresponds to TRBD2 (6 bases). V dropped 0 bases and J dropped 3 bases, with 6 bases sitting between them. The germline V gene has CDR1 SQVTM and CDR2 ANQGSEA. The CDR3 covers 12 residues.

At least ten counts were recorded for this clonotype. The gene calls are TRBV6-1 and TRBJ2-1, with 7 bases fitting TRBD2. The CDR3 totals 17 residues. The V gene's germline CDR1 is MNHNS and CDR2 SASEGT. V shed 4 bases and J 4 bases; nucleotides not matched to a gene: 13. This chain's CDR3 is CASSGGYPGGGYNEQFF. DNA of the CDR3: TGTGCCAGCAGTGGGGGCTATCCGGGAGGCGGGTACAATGAGCAGTTCTTC.

This clonotype has ten or more counts. This chain uses TRBV29-1 with TRBJ2-7, with TRBD1 matching 7 bases. Germline V gene data show CDR1 as SQVTM and CDR2 as ANQGSEA. The CDR3 has 13 residues. V was clipped by 5 bases and J by 5 bases; unmatched bases: 9. The CDR3, as DNA: TGCAGCGTTCGAGGCAGGGGGTGGGACGAGCAGTACTTC. Its protein product is CSVRGRGWDEQYF.

This clonotype was counted at least ten times. V gene TRBV28 combines with J gene TRBJ2-7; 7 positions match TRBD1. CDR1 MDHEN and CDR2 SYDVKM come from the germline V gene. V shed 5 bases and J 0 bases; nucleotides not matched to a gene: 7. There are 15 residues in the CDR3. This chain's CDR3 is CASSGSGGSSYEQYF. The CDR3 DNA is TGTGCCAGCAGTGGATCAGGGGGTAGCTCCTACGAGCAGTACTTC. The full variable domain, in which reference TRBV28 and TRBJ2-7 provide the parts outside the CDR3, is DVKVTQSSRYLVKRTGEKVFLECVQDMDHENMFWYRQDPGLGLRLIYFSYDVKMKEKGDIPEGYSVSREKKERFSLILESASTNQTSMYLCASSGSGGSSYEQYFGPGTRLTVT.

This clonotype came up a few times. The rearrangement uses TRBV20-1 and TRBJ2-1; D uncertain. Germline V gene sequence: CDR1 DFQATT, CDR2 SNEGSKA (reference sequence). This CDR3 comprises 11 residues. Between the trimmed V and J ends, which lost 5 bases and 7 bases, there was a span of 9 bases. For the CDR3, the DNA is TGCAGTGCTTCAGTGACTAATGAGCAGTTCTTC. Amino acids: CSASVTNEQFF.

This clonotype was seen many times. The rearrangement links TRBV20-1 to TRBJ2-7, with D hard to call. The CDR3 runs 11 residues. V was shortened by 3 bases and J by 6 bases, with 9 bases between the two germline ends. Germline V gives CDR1 DFQATT, CDR2 SNEGSKA (reference sequence). In DNA, the CDR3 is TGCAGTGCTAGCAGTTCGCGCGAGCAGTACTTC. Protein sequence: CSASSSREQYF.

This chain links TRBV6-1 with TRBJ1-1; TRBD1 matches 7 bases. CDR1 is MNHNS, CDR2 SASEGT, per germline. The CDR3 extends over 16 amino acids. V lost 10 bases to trimming and J lost 4 bases; unmatched junction nucleotides: 18. CDR3 amino acids: CATKGRGSPSSTEAFF. The CDR3 bases are TGTGCCACTAAGGGCAGGGGGTCCCCTTCTAGCACTGAAGCTTTCTTT.

This clonotype was counted at least ten times. The chain is built from TRBV28 and TRBJ1-1; 11 bases align to TRBD1. This CDR3 is 16 amino acids long. The V gene end was trimmed by 10 bases and the J gene end by 0 bases; junction bases not matched to a gene: 10. The germline CDR1 and CDR2 sequences are MDHEN and SYDVKM. DNA of the CDR3: TGTGCCACGTCGGACAGGGGGCGCGGGATGAACACTGAAGCTTTCTTT. It yields the protein CATSDRGRGMNTEAFF.

This clonotype was counted ten times or more. This chain links TRBV28 with TRBJ1-4; 7 nucleotides match TRBD1. Germline V gives CDR1 MDHEN, CDR2 SYDVKM. The trim removed 5 bases at V and 10 bases at J, leaving 13 bases unmatched. This CDR3 spans 15 amino acids. The CDR3 bases are TGTGCCAGCAGTCCAGGACACAGGGGCGATCGAAAACTGTTTTTT. It codes for CASSPGHRGDRKLFF. Full variable domain (rest looked up from reference TRBV28 and TRBJ1-4): DVKVTQSSRYLVKRTGEKVFLECVQDMDHENMFWYRQDPGLGLRLIYFSYDVKMKEKGDIPEGYSVSREKKERFSLILESASTNQTSMYLCASSPGHRGDRKLFFGSGTQLSVL.

There are many counts of this clonotype. The V and J genes are TRBV3-1 and TRBJ2-7; the D is unclear. Germline V lookup: CDR1 LGHDT, CDR2 YNNKEL (reference sequence). V was trimmed by 3 bases and J by 2 bases, leaving 8 bases between them. The CDR3 has 13 amino acids. CDR3 in DNA: TGTGCCAGCAGCCACAGAACTACCTACGAGCAGTACTTC. It codes for CASSHRTTYEQYF.

The V and J genes are TRBV9 and TRBJ1-3; no clear D. V dropped 0 bases and J dropped 0 bases, with 7 bases sitting between them. The CDR3 contains 15 residues. Germline values: CDR1 SGDLS, CDR2 YYNGEE. The CDR3 sequence is CASSVADGSGNTIYF. DNA of the CDR3: TGTGCCAGCAGCGTAGCGGACGGCTCTGGAAACACCATATATTTT.

This clonotype showed up just a few times. The genes are TRBV20-1 and TRBJ2-7; D is possibly TRBD1 (6 bases). Germline V gene lookup returns CDR1 DFQATT and CDR2 SNEGSKA (reference sequence). Trimming took off 5 bases at V and 7 bases at J, with 24 bases between the two ends. This CDR3 has 15 amino acids. DNA of the CDR3: TGCAGTGCTTGGAGTCGGGGACACCCACGCGGAGAGCAGTACTTC. It translates to CSAWSRGHPRGEQYF.

On this clonotype: This sequence may be a read error, since a much larger clone differs from it by one base. The CDR3 loop is CASSLREYFYEQYF. The DNA for the CDR3 is TGTGCCAGCAGCTTAAGGGAATACTTCTACGAGCAGTACTTC. The gene calls are TRBV7-2 and TRBJ2-7; D gene ambiguous. V was trimmed by 2 bases and J by 3 bases, leaving 11 bases between them. The CDR3 totals 14 residues. The germline V gene encodes CDR1 SGHTA and CDR2 FQGNSA.

This clonotype was detected once. J is TRBJ2-3 and V is TRBV15; D gene unclear. V lost 8 bases to trimming and J lost 0 bases, with 3 bases between them. The CDR3 is 11 residues long. Germline V lookup: CDR1 LNHNV, CDR2 YYDKDF (reference sequence). CDR3 coding DNA: TGTGCCACCCGGAGCACAGATACGCAGTATTTT. Amino acids: CATRSTDTQYF.

The V call is TRBV7-2, the J call TRBJ2-5; D possibly matches TRBD1 or TRBD2 (5 bases each). The CDR3 runs to 16 residues. V was pared by 4 bases and J by 7 bases, with 22 bases between. Germline V CDR1 and CDR2: SGHTA, FQGNSA. CDR3 protein: CASSSRSGGMRGTQYF. CDR3 nucleotides: TGTGCCAGCAGCTCCCGGAGTGGGGGAATGAGGGGGACCCAGTACTTC.

Many counts were recorded for this clonotype. The chain carries TRBV5-1 and TRBJ2-2; TRBD2 matches 10 bases. CDR1 and CDR2 (germline): SGHRS, YFSETQ. This CDR3 spans 17 amino acids. V was clipped by 1 base and J by 0 bases; unmatched bases: 3. The CDR3 DNA reads TGCGCCAGCAGCTTGCGGACTAGCGGCACGAACACCGGGGAGCTGTTTTTT. This encodes CASSLRTSGTNTGELFF.

This clonotype was seen repeatedly, ten times or more. V gene TRBV6-2 or TRBV6-3 combines with J gene TRBJ1-3; D possibly corresponds to TRBD1 (5 bases). In germline, CDR1 is MNHEY, CDR2 SVGEGT. The V end lost 0 bases, the J end lost 1 base, and 13 bases lay between the germline ends. The CDR3 is 17 residues long. Here the CDR3 reads CASSYSTSQGSGNTIYF. In DNA form, the CDR3 reads TGTGCCAGCAGTTACTCGACTTCGCAGGGTTCTGGAAACACCATATATTTT.

This clonotype appeared many times. This rearrangement joins TRBV6-9 to TRBJ2-7; D is perhaps TRBD1 (5 bases). Germline assignment: CDR1 MNHGY and CDR2 SVAAGI. V dropped 3 bases and J dropped 1 base, with 10 bases sitting between them. This CDR3 spans 14 amino acids. The CDR3 here is CASSYDSSSYEQYF. In nucleotides, the CDR3 is TGTGCCAGCAGTTACGACAGTTCTTCCTACGAGCAGTACTTC.

This clonotype was observed many times. V is TRBV13 and J is TRBJ2-7; D is unclear. The V end lost 3 bases, the J end lost 2 bases, and 8 bases lay between the germline ends. Germline CDR1 PRHDT, CDR2 FYEKMQ (reference sequence). The CDR3 runs to 13 residues. CDR3 bases: TGTGCCAGCAGCTTGCTAGACACCTACGAGCAGTACTTC. Translated, it gives CASSLLDTYEQYF.

This clonotype was detected only a few times. The V call is TRBV4-2, the J call TRBJ2-5; 10 positions agree with TRBD2. The CDR3 has 15 amino acids. Germline CDR1 LGHNA, CDR2 YNFKEQ. Trimming at V came to 4 bases and at J to 2 bases, leaving 4 bases not matched to a gene. CDR3 coding DNA: TGTGCCAGCAGCCCCAGGACTAGCGGACAAGAGACCCAGTACTTC. Its translation: CASSPRTSGQETQYF.

The genes are TRBV4-1 and TRBJ1-1; the match to TRBD1 covers 9 bases. The germline V gene has CDR1 MGHRA and CDR2 YSYEKL. The CDR3 is 18 amino acids. The V and J ends lost 0 bases and 3 bases, in that order; junction bases with no gene match: 11. Here the CDR3 DNA reads TGCGCCAGCAGCCAAGACCCGGCGGGGACAGGGTCGTACACTGAAGCTTTCTTT. Protein product: CASSQDPAGTGSYTEAFF.

This clonotype was seen at least ten times. The V call is TRBV28, the J call TRBJ1-2, with D unclear. The V and J ends lost 4 bases and 7 bases respectively, with 13 bases between them. The CDR3 length is 13 residues. In germline, CDR1 is MDHEN, CDR2 SYDVKM. The CDR3 region has the DNA TGTGCCAGCAGTTCCCTCGGGAGCGCTGGCTACACCTTC. As protein: CASSSLGSAGYTF.

As for this clonotype: This may arise from a read error, as a much more abundant clone is one base away. The V gene is TRBV20-1, the J gene TRBJ1-5; no clear D gene. Trimming took 3 bases from V and 7 from J, leaving 16 bases between them. The germline V gene encodes CDR1 DFQATT and CDR2 SNEGSKA (reference sequence). The CDR3 sequence is 14 residues long. The CDR3 reads CSARTVEGRQPQHF. As DNA, the CDR3 is TGCAGTGCTAGGACGGTGGAGGGCAGGCAGCCCCAGCATTTT.

This clonotype has ten or more counts. The chain is built from TRBV5-1 and TRBJ2-7; D could derive from TRBD1 or TRBD2 (6 bases each). The CDR3 contains 13 residues. Germline V gives CDR1 SGHRS, CDR2 YFSETQ. Trimming left V 1 base short and J 4 bases short, with 9 bases between. This CDR3 reads CASSLRGVYEQYF. The CDR3 coding sequence is TGCGCCAGCAGCTTGAGGGGGGTATACGAGCAGTACTTC.

This clonotype appeared a few times. The chain is built from TRBV30 and TRBJ1-5; no reliable D call. V was trimmed by 3 bases and J by 10 bases, leaving 13 bases between them. This CDR3 region has 12 residues. The germline CDR1 and CDR2 sequences are GTSNPN and SVGIG (reference sequence). For the CDR3, the DNA is TGTGCCTGGAGCGACGAACGGGGACCCCAGCATTTT. It encodes CAWSDERGPQHF.

This clonotype was recorded many times. The chain recombines TRBV27 with TRBJ2-7; D possibly uses TRBD1 or TRBD2 (5 bases each). V was trimmed by 3 bases and J by 3 bases, leaving 9 bases between them. The CDR3 covers 13 residues. The germline CDR1 and CDR2 sequences are MNHEY and SMNVEV (reference sequence). CDR3 amino acids: CASSFGAVYEQYF. As DNA, the CDR3 is TGTGCCAGCAGTTTCGGGGCAGTCTACGAGCAGTACTTC.

There are a few counts of this clonotype. CDR3 loop: CASSWAQGAATGELFF. The CDR3 region has the DNA TGTGCCAGCAGCTGGGCACAGGGGGCTGCCACCGGGGAGCTGTTTTTT. The J gene is TRBJ2-2, the V gene TRBV7-9; TRBD1 matches at 9 bases. Germline CDR1 is SEHNR and CDR2 is FQNEAQ (reference sequence). The CDR3 contains 16 residues. The trim removed 4 bases at V and 4 bases at J, leaving 7 bases unmatched.